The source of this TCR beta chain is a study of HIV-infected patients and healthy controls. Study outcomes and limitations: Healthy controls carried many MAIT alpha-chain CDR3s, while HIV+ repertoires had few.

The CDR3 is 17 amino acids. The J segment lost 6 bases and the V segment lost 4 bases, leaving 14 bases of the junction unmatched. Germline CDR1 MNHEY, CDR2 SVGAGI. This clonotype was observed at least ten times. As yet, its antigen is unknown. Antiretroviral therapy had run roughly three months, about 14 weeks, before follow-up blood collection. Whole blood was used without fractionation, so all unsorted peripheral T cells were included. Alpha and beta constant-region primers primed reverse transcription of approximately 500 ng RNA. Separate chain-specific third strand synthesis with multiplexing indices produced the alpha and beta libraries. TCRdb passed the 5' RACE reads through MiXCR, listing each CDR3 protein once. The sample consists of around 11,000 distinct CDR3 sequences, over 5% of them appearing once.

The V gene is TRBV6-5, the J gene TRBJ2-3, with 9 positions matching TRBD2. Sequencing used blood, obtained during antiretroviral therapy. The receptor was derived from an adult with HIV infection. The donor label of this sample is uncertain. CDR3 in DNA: TGTGCCAGCAGTTCTGGGCGGGAGGGTCCTATGGGGGATACGCAGTATTTT. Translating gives CASSSGREGPMGDTQYF.